This T cell receptor (beta chain) was recovered during a study of Ad26.COV2.S vaccination and SARS-CoV-2 variants. TCRdb's table, derived via immunoSEQ multiplex PCR, lists solely in-frame clones and lacks some. The sample has about 400,000 clones, about 89% seen once. This CDR3 contains 13 residues. Germline lookup yields CDR1 SGHTA and CDR2 FQGNSA. V dropped 1 base and J dropped 5 bases, with 8 bases sitting between them. Treatment denoted: roughly 20 received Ad26.COV2.S at low or high dose, single or two shots; 5 received placebo; per-sample allocation not given. The study sampled participants on day 63 after the first vaccine or placebo injection. Based in Boston, the donor was an adult of 18-55 years. Study results and limitations: The TCR breadth and depth analyses may have understated or missed part of the total T cell responses.

In its sample, this clone was seen many times. Its cognate antigen is unknown. The sequences come from peripheral blood, collected in a trial of Ad26.COV2.S vaccine versus placebo. This sequence joins TRBV7-2 and TRBJ2-5, with D uncertain. This TCR was recovered from a person between 18 and 60 years old who received the Ad26.COV2.S COVID-19 vaccine or a placebo. CDR3 bases: TGTGCCAGCAGCTTAGGCTTTGGGGAGACCCAGTACTTC. It codes for CASSLGFGETQYF.